What follows are 24 T cell receptor beta chains derived from one specimen sequenced in a study of blood T cells in healthy people across ages. The second PCR ran about 6 to 12 cycles with a sample-barcoded 5' primer and J-beta primers. Each CDR3 protein gets one entry after TCRdb re-called the 5' RACE reads with MiXCR. The sample has about 900,000 distinct CDR3 sequences, less than 80% seen once. The sequencing sample was made of blood. The receptors come from a man aged 25 to 40 in good health.

This clonotype was recorded a few times. The chain couples TRBV15 to TRBJ2-6; D gene ambiguous. Germline CDR1 and CDR2: LNHNV and YYDKDF (reference sequence). V lost 1 base and J 2 bases, leaving 3 bases between the germline ends. The CDR3 loop spans 14 amino acids. The CDR3 sequence: CATSRGPGANVLTF. CDR3 nucleotide sequence: TGTGCCACCAGCAGAGGGCCTGGGGCCAACGTCCTGACTTTC.

The rearrangement uses TRBV27 and TRBJ2-3; D uncertain. V was trimmed by 2 bases and J by 0 bases, leaving 9 bases between them. This CDR3 is 15 amino acids long. Germline assignment: CDR1 MNHEY and CDR2 SMNVEV (reference sequence). CDR3 sequence (DNA): TGTGCCAGCAGTTTAAGGCAACTTAGCACAGATACGCAGTATTTT. Translated, it gives CASSLRQLSTDTQYF.

This clonotype has just a few counts. V and J are TRBV20-1 and TRBJ2-3, with D perhaps matching TRBD1 or TRBD2 (6 bases each). V lost 5 bases, J lost 2 bases, and 17 bases lay in between. Germline loops: CDR1 DFQATT, CDR2 SNEGSKA (reference sequence). The CDR3 loop spans 15 amino acids. The CDR3 here is CSAPQRGVLTDTQYF. The CDR3 DNA sequence: TGCAGTGCTCCCCAAAGGGGGGTCCTCACAGATACGCAGTATTTT.

The gene calls are TRBV20-1 and TRBJ2-7; D not resolved. This CDR3 is built from 14 residues. The germline V and J ends were trimmed by 0 bases and 0 bases, with 9 bases remaining between them. Looked up from germline, CDR1 is DFQATT and CDR2 is SNEGSKA (reference sequence). The CDR3 DNA sequence: TGCAGTGCTAGAGATGAAGACAACTCCTACGAGCAGTACTTC. Its translation: CSARDEDNSYEQYF.

For this clonotype: Sequence at one end of the junction differs from germline and may be a read error. The chain combines TRBV3-1 with TRBJ1-4; TRBD1 is a possible D gene (6 bases). The CDR3 has 14 amino acids. From germline, CDR1 is LGHDT and CDR2 YNNKEL (reference sequence). CDR3: CAGSQGGTNEKLFF. In nucleotides, the CDR3 is TGTGCCGGCAGCCAAGGGGGGACTAATGAAAAACTGTTTTTT. The full variable domain, its missing parts supplied by reference TRBV3-1 and TRBJ1-4, is DTAVSQTPKYLVTQMGNDKSIKCEQNLGHDTMYWYKQDSKKFLKIMFSYNNKELIINETVPNRFSPKSPDKAHLNLHINSLELGDSAVYFCAGSQGGTNEKLFFGSGTQLSVL.

The V and J genes are TRBV7-9 and TRBJ2-5, with 9 bases aligning to TRBD2. V was clipped by 8 bases and J by 5 bases; unmatched bases: 9. Germline values: CDR1 SEHNR, CDR2 FQNEAQ (reference sequence). This CDR3 spans 14 amino acids. The CDR3 DNA reads as TGTGCCAGCCGGGGCGGGGGGGCCTTGGAGACCCAGTACTTC. Its protein is CASRGGGALETQYF.

This chain links TRBV7-2 with TRBJ2-2; 7 positions match TRBD2. This CDR3 has 13 residues. The germline CDR1 and CDR2 sequences are SGHTA and FQGNSA. CDR3 DNA sequence: TGTGCTACGGGAGGTCCTTTGTTCGGGGAGCTGTTTTTT. It yields the protein CATGGPLFGELFF.

This sequence joins TRBV4-3 and TRBJ2-3; 10 positions match TRBD2. V was clipped by 4 bases and J by 0 bases; unmatched bases: 10. From germline, CDR1 is LGHNA and CDR2 YSLEER. The CDR3 extends over 18 amino acids. This CDR3 is CASSRQRGGRFSTDTQYF. CDR3 coding DNA: TGCGCCAGCAGCCGACAGCGGGGGGGCCGATTTAGCACAGATACGCAGTATTTT.

The chain couples TRBV7-2 to TRBJ1-4, with 8 nucleotides matching TRBD1. The trim removed 5 bases at V and 13 bases at J, leaving 9 bases unmatched. In germline, CDR1 is SGHTA, CDR2 FQGNSA. The CDR3 length is 13 residues. The CDR3 region is CASSPGQGLRLFF. The CDR3 region has the DNA TGTGCCAGCAGCCCCGGACAGGGATTGAGACTGTTTTTT.

V gene TRBV12-3 or TRBV12-4 combines with J gene TRBJ2-4, with 11 bases lining up with TRBD2. The DNA matches TRBJ2-7 better at its end, which makes the J call doubtful. The CDR3 runs 14 residues. The CDR3 DNA follows: TGTGCCAGCAGTCTCGGGACTAGCGGCCACGAGCAGTACTTC. This translates into CASSLGTSGHEQYF.

The V call is TRBV9, the J call TRBJ2-2; 9 positions agree with TRBD1. With V trimmed by 4 bases and J by 0 bases, 7 bases remained unmatched. The length of the CDR3 is 17 residues. Per germline, CDR1 SGDLS and CDR2 YYNGEE. Here the CDR3 DNA reads TGTGCCAGCAGCCGGGACAGGGAAAGTCCGAACACCGGGGAGCTGTTTTTT. Its translation: CASSRDRESPNTGELFF.

As for this clonotype: One end of the junction varies from germline; a read error may be responsible. The chain uses TRBV12-3 or TRBV12-4 and TRBJ2-7, with D perhaps TRBD2 (6 bases). The CDR3 is made up of 17 amino acids. The CDR3 is CASSLAARTGTSYEQYF. CDR3 coding DNA: TGTGCCAGTAGTTTAGCGGCTCGGACGGGGACCTCCTACGAGCAGTACTTC.

CDR3 loop: CSATPTGHNQPQHF. CDR3 coding DNA: TGCAGTGCTACCCCGACAGGGCACAATCAGCCCCAGCATTTT. The J gene is TRBJ1-5, the V gene TRBV20-1; TRBD1 matches at 7 bases. V was pared by 4 bases and J by 3 bases, with 6 bases of the junction left unmatched. This CDR3 is 14 amino acids long. Germline assignment: CDR1 DFQATT and CDR2 SNEGSKA (reference sequence).

The gene calls are TRBV7-2 and TRBJ2-1; 13 bases are a match to TRBD2. V dropped 5 bases and J dropped 5; count of bases not matched to a gene: 9. The germline gives CDR1 SGHTA, CDR2 FQGNSA. The CDR3 runs to 17 residues. The CDR3 sequence: CASSPQGLAGTNNEQFF. CDR3 coding DNA: TGTGCCAGCAGCCCCCAGGGACTAGCGGGGACTAACAATGAGCAGTTCTTC.

A few counts support this clonotype. The CDR3 sequence is CASSLEAGEHTDTQYF. CDR3 bases: TGCGCCAGCAGCCTAGAAGCGGGGGAGCACACAGATACGCAGTATTTT. The chain uses TRBV4-3 and TRBJ2-3; 8 nucleotides match TRBD2. Losses at the gene ends were 4 bases for V and 2 bases for J; bases not matched to a gene: 8. CDR3 length equals 16 residues. Germline lookup yields CDR1 LGHNA and CDR2 YSLEER.

Of note for this clonotype: One end of the junction varies from germline; a read error may be responsible. This chain joins TRBV24-1 and TRBJ2-1; TRBD2 matches at 7 bases. The CDR3 sequence is 13 residues long. Germline-derived CDR1 and CDR2 are KGHDR and SFDVKD. As DNA, the CDR3 is TGTCCCACCAGTGAATGGGGAGGGAGTGAGCAGTTCTTC. Amino acids: CPTSEWGGSEQFF.

The V call is TRBV6-5, the J call TRBJ2-5, with D perhaps matching TRBD1 (7 bases). From germline, CDR1 is MNHEY and CDR2 SVGAGI. V was clipped by 6 bases and J by 3 bases, with 14 bases between them. This CDR3 spans 14 amino acids. The CDR3, as DNA: TGTGCCAGCAGGTACAGGGGACTTAAAGAGACCCAGTACTTC. Protein: CASRYRGLKETQYF.

The CDR3 reads CSVRGPNEQYF. The CDR3 bases are TGCAGCGTTCGGGGGCCCAATGAGCAGTACTTC. This rearrangement joins TRBV29-1 to TRBJ2-1; D possibly matches TRBD1 or TRBD2 (6 bases each). The closer fit of TRBJ2-7 to the DNA end suggests the J call may be wrong. This CDR3 comprises 11 residues. CDR1 and CDR2 from the germline V gene are SQVTM and ANQGSEA.

CDR3 amino acids: CASSRDRDGYTF. The CDR3 DNA follows: TGTGCCAGCAGCCGGGACAGGGATGGCTACACCTTC. The chain links TRBV5-5 to TRBJ1-2, with TRBD1 identical over 9 bases. The V segment lost 4 bases and the J segment 6 bases; nucleotides outside the gene matches: 1. Germline assignment: CDR1 SGHKS and CDR2 YYEKEE (reference sequence). There are 12 residues in the CDR3.

The chain has TRBV6-5 and TRBJ2-1; TRBD1 aligns across 10 bases. The CDR3 runs to 16 residues. The ends lost 4 bases at V and 5 bases at J; junction bases unmatched: 8. The V gene's germline CDR1 is MNHEY and CDR2 SVGAGI. The CDR3 protein is CASSSIRDRGHNEQFF. CDR3 coding DNA: TGTGCCAGCAGTTCTATCCGGGACAGGGGTCACAATGAGCAGTTCTTC.

This clonotype was seen only once. V usage is TRBV10-3 and J usage is TRBJ2-5, with 7 bases aligning to TRBD1. V trimming: 4 bases; J trimming: 3 bases; junction bases outside the gene matches: 2. CDR3 length equals 13 residues. Looked up from germline, CDR1 is ENHRY and CDR2 is SYGVKD. The CDR3 bases are TGTGCCATCAGTGCAGACAGGGAAGAGACCCAGTACTTC. Translated: CAISADREETQYF.

The chain joins TRBV5-1 to TRBJ2-1; 9 nucleotides match TRBD2. V was clipped by 1 base and J by 8 bases; unmatched bases: 7. CDR1 is SGHRS, CDR2 YFSETQ, per germline. The CDR3 is 15 residues long. The CDR3 coding sequence is TGCGCCAGCAGCTTGATGGCGGGGGGGTTCGATGAGCAGTTCTTC. Its translation is CASSLMAGGFDEQFF.

The V gene is TRBV20-1, the J gene TRBJ2-7; D remains unclear. The CDR3 is 14 amino acids. The V gene lost 3 bases and the J gene lost 0 bases, with 12 bases spanning the gap. Germline V gives CDR1 DFQATT, CDR2 SNEGSKA (reference sequence). In DNA form, the CDR3 reads TGCAGTGCTAGCGGCAAGGTGAGCTCCTACGAGCAGTACTTC. This sequence encodes CSASGKVSSYEQYF.

The chain couples TRBV7-8 to TRBJ1-6; D call uncertain. V was clipped by 0 bases and J by 8 bases, with 11 bases between them. CDR1 is SGHVS and CDR2 is FQNEAQ in the germline V gene. CDR3 length: 15 residues. CDR3 bases: TGTGCCAGCAGCTTAGCCGGGCTAAAGGATTCACCCCTCCACTTT. This translates into CASSLAGLKDSPLHF.